These T cell receptor beta chains were read from a single sample in a study of graft-versus-host responses after intestinal transplantation. Here immunoSEQ multiplex PCR was the method, and the copy in TCRdb shows in-frame clones only, minus some. This table holds tens of thousands of clones, approximately 94% found once. The sample in question was PBMCs, obtained 156 days after intestinal transplant. The receptors shown here come from a human patient who received an intestinal transplant, so some T cells may come from the graft donor. The conserved cysteine and the conserved F or W are not part of the CDR3 here. Fields, in order: V gene, clone size, CDR3 protein. Size is stated for part of the rows, as once, few or many counts, or as a class when the clone is expanded.

v_gene: TRBV30
abundance: NA
CDR3aa: AWSVSQGPYGYT

v_gene: TRBV7-9
abundance: NA
CDR3aa: ASSSEGGLSTDTQY

v_gene: TRBV30
abundance: NA
CDR3aa: AWAAGTGSYEQY

v_gene: TRBV29-1
abundance: NA
CDR3aa: IVATNTEAF

v_gene: TRBV6-5
abundance: once
CDR3aa: ASSGARVAGGEQF

v_gene: TRBV7-9
abundance: NA
CDR3aa: ASSGTPGQGVYEQY

v_gene: TRBV7-6
abundance: NA
CDR3aa: ASSLNGVDKAQY

v_gene: TRBV28
abundance: NA
CDR3aa: ASRQGPNTEAF

v_gene: TRBV6-5
abundance: NA
CDR3aa: ASSNQGGTEAF

v_gene: TRBV29-1
abundance: NA
CDR3aa: SGRQGAEQY

v_gene: TRBV27
abundance: NA
CDR3aa: ASSYTGGGYGYT

v_gene: TRBV27
abundance: NA
CDR3aa: ASSPWAELAGFDEQY

v_gene: TRBV27
abundance: NA
CDR3aa: ASSLAWGHFLNTGELF

v_gene: TRBV7-9
abundance: NA
CDR3aa: ASSPPLSSGNTIY

v_gene: TRBV6-5
abundance: NA
CDR3aa: ASSTGTGATYEQY

v_gene: TRBV5-8
abundance: NA
CDR3aa: ASSQQGIYGYT

v_gene: TRBV11-3
abundance: NA
CDR3aa: ASSLGTSNYGYT

v_gene: TRBV1
abundance: NA
CDR3aa: TSSQYDNGSWPQH

v_gene: TRBV10-3
abundance: NA
CDR3aa: AISESGGSTYNEQF

v_gene: TRBV19
abundance: NA
CDR3aa: ASSIGGNQPQH

v_gene: TRBV23-1
abundance: NA
CDR3aa: ASSQSLSSYNSPLH

v_gene: TRBV10-3
abundance: NA
CDR3aa: AISQRGALGEQF

v_gene: TRBV4-1
abundance: NA
CDR3aa: ASSQDGTGEGEQY

v_gene: TRBV19
abundance: NA
CDR3aa: ASSGGDISTDTQY

v_gene: TRBV2
abundance: NA
CDR3aa: ASSEARDEKLF

v_gene: TRBV6-1
abundance: NA
CDR3aa: AGSEALAGADTQY

v_gene: TRBV13
abundance: NA
CDR3aa: ASSPPRGNTEAF

v_gene: TRBV14
abundance: NA
CDR3aa: ASSPRTGEHIQY

v_gene: TRBV5-1
abundance: NA
CDR3aa: ASSPSPGQSNQPQH

v_gene: TRBV30
abundance: NA
CDR3aa: AWIVSGSGNTIY

v_gene: TRBV27
abundance: NA
CDR3aa: ASTQGTEAF

v_gene: TRBV2
abundance: NA
CDR3aa: ASSVQGARYEQY

v_gene: TRBV4-2
abundance: NA
CDR3aa: ASSSSGREQY

v_gene: TRBV4-2
abundance: NA
CDR3aa: ASSPTGTGRVWEKLF

v_gene: TRBV13
abundance: NA
CDR3aa: ASSRADFSNYEQY

v_gene: TRBV4-3
abundance: NA
CDR3aa: ASSQDRTGGNTEAF

v_gene: TRBV30
abundance: NA
CDR3aa: AWSKGETQY

v_gene: TRBV7-6
abundance: once
CDR3aa: ASSQEPPQLAGYNEQF

v_gene: TRBV13
abundance: NA
CDR3aa: ASSPTGSEPYEQY

v_gene: TRBV27
abundance: NA
CDR3aa: ASSHGIGGSGETQY

v_gene: TRBV12-5
abundance: few
CDR3aa: ASGLGGNSPLH

v_gene: TRBV19
abundance: NA
CDR3aa: ASSTRGNEQF

v_gene: TRBV29-1
abundance: NA
CDR3aa: SVETDRGLRNTIY

v_gene: TRBV19
abundance: NA
CDR3aa: ASSMRPGELF

v_gene: TRBV19
abundance: NA
CDR3aa: ASSPGQATTYEQY

v_gene: TRBV11-3
abundance: NA
CDR3aa: ASPGCRYQETQY

v_gene: TRBV6-6
abundance: once
CDR3aa: ASSLSATGVYNEQF

v_gene: TRBV27
abundance: NA
CDR3aa: ASSLWHGDMAGELF

v_gene: TRBV5-1
abundance: NA
CDR3aa: ASSLEAPSGANVLT

v_gene: TRBV30
abundance: NA
CDR3aa: AWSRNEKLF

v_gene: TRBV6-1
abundance: NA
CDR3aa: ASRKTGEGYGYT

v_gene: TRBV30
abundance: NA
CDR3aa: AWMGGAYEQY

v_gene: TRBV7-9
abundance: NA
CDR3aa: ASSPSPFYEQY

v_gene: TRBV27
abundance: NA
CDR3aa: ASSAGTYNSPLH